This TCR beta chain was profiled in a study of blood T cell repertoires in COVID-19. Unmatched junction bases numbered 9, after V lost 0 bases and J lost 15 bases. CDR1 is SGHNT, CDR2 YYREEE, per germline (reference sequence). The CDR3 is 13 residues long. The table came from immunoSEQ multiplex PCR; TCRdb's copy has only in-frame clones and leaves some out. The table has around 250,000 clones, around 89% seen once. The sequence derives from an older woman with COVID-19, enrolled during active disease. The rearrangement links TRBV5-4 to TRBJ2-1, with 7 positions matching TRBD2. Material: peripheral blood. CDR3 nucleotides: TGTGCCAGCAGCTTGGAGGGTAGCGGGCCCCGGTTCTTC. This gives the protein CASSLEGSGPRFF. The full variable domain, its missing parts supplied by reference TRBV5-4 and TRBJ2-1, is ETGVTQSPTHLIKTRGQQVTLRCSSQSGHNTVSWYQQALGQGPQFIFQYYREEENGRGNFPPRFSGLQFPNYSSELNVNALELDDSALYLCASSLEGSGPRFFGPGTRLTVL.